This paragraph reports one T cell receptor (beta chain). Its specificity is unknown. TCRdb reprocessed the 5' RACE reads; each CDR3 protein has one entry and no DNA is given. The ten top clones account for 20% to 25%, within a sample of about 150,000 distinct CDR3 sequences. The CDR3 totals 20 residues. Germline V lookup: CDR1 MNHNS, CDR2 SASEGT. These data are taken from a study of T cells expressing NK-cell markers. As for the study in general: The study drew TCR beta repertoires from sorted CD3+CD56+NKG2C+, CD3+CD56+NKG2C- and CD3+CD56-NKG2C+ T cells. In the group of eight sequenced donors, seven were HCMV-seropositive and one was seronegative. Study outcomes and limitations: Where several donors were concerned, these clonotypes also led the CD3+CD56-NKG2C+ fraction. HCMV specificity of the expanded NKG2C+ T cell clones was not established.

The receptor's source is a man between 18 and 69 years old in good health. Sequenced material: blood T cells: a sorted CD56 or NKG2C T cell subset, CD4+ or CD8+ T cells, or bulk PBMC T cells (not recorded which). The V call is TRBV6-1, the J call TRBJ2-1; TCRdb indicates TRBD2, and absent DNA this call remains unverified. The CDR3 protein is CASRDDPGASGGFTYNEQFF.